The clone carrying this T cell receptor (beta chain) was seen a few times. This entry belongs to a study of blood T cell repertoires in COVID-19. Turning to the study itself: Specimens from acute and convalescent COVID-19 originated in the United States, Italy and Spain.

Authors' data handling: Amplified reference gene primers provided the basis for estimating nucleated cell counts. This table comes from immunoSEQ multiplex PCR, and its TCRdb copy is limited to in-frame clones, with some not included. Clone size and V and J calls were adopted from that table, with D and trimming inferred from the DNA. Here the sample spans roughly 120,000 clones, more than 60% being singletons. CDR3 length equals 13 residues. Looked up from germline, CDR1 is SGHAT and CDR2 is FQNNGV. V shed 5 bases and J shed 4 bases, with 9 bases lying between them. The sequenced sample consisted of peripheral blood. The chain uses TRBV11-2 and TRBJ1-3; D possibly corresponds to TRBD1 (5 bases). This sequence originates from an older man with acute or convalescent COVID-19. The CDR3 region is CASSDAGGNTIYF. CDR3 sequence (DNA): TGTGCCAGCAGCGACGCAGGGGGAAACACCATATATTTT.